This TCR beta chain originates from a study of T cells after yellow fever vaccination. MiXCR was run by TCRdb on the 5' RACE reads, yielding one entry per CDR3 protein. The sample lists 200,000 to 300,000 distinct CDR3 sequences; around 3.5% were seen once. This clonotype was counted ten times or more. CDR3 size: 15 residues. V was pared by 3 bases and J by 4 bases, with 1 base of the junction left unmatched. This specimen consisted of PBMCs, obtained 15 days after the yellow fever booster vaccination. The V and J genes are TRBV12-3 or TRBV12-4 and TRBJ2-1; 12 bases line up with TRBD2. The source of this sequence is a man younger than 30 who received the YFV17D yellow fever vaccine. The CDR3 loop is CASSFLAGGYNEQFF. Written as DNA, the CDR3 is TGTGCCAGCAGTTTCCTAGCGGGGGGGTACAATGAGCAGTTCTTC.